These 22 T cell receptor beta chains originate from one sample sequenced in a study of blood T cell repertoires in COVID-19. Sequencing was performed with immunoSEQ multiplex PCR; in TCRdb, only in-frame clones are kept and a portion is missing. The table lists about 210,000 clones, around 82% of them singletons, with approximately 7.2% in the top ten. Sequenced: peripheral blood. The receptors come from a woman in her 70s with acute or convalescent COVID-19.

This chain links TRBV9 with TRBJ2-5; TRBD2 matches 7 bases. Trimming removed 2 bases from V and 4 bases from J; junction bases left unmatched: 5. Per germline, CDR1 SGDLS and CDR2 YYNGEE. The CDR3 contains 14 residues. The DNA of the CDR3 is TGTGCCAGCAGCGTCGGCGGGGGTGGAGAGACCCAGTACTTC. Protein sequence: CASSVGGGGETQYF.

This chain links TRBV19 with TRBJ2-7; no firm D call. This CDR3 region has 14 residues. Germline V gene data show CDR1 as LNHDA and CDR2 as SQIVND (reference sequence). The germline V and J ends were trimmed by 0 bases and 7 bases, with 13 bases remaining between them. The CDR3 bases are TGTGCCAGTAGTATAGATCTCCAGTCAATGGAGCAGTACTTC. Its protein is CASSIDLQSMEQYF.

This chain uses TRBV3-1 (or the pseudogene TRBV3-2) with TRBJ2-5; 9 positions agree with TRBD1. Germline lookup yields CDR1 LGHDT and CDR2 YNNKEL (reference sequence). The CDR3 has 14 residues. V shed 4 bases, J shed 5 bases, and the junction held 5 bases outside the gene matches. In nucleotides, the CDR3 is TGTGCCAGCAGCCCCGGGACAGGGATGGAGACCCAGTACTTC. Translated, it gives CASSPGTGMETQYF.

The CDR3 loop reads CASSRPDRVNEQFF. CDR3 coding DNA: TGTGCCAGCAGCCGCCCGGACAGGGTAAATGAGCAGTTCTTC. V usage is TRBV7-2 and J usage is TRBJ2-1, with 8 bases that match TRBD1. Germline trimming cut 5 bases from V and 7 bases from J; bases unmatched to any gene: 7. The germline V gene has CDR1 SGHTA and CDR2 FQGNSA. The CDR3 spans 14 residues. The full variable domain, in which reference TRBV7-2 and TRBJ2-1 provide the parts outside the CDR3, is GAGVSQSPSNKVTEKGKDVELRCDPISGHTALYWYRQSLGQGLEFLIYFQGNSAPDKSGLPSDRFSAERTGGSVSTLTIQRTQQEDSAVYLCASSRPDRVNEQFFGPGTRLTVL.

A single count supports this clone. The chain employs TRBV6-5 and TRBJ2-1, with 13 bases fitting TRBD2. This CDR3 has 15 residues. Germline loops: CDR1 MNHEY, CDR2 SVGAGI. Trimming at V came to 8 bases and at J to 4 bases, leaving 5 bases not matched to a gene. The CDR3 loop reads CASSGLAGAYNEQFF. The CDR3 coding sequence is TGTGCCAGCTCCGGACTAGCGGGGGCTTACAATGAGCAGTTCTTC.

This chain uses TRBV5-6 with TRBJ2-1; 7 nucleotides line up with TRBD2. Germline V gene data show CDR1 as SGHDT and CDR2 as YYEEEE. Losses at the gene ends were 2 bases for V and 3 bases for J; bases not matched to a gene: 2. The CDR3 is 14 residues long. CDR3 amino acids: CASSLSGGYNEQFF. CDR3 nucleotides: TGTGCCAGCAGCTTATCGGGGGGCTACAATGAGCAGTTCTTC.

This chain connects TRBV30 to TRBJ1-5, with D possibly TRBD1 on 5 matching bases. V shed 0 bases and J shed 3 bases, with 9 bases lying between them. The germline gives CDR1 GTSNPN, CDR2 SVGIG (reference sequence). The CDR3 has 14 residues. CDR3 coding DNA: TGTGCCTGGAGTGTCGGGGGTAACAATCAGCCCCAGCATTTT. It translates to CAWSVGGNNQPQHF.

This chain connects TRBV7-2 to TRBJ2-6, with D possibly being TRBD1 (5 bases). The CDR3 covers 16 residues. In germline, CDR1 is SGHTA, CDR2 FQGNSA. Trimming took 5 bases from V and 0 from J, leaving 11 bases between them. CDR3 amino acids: CASSEQVFSGANVLTF. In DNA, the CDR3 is TGTGCCAGCAGCGAACAGGTGTTCTCTGGGGCCAACGTCCTGACTTTC. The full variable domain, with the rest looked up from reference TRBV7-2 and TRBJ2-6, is GAGVSQSPSNKVTEKGKDVELRCDPISGHTALYWYRQSLGQGLEFLIYFQGNSAPDKSGLPSDRFSAERTGGSVSTLTIQRTQQEDSAVYLCASSEQVFSGANVLTFGAGSRLTVL.

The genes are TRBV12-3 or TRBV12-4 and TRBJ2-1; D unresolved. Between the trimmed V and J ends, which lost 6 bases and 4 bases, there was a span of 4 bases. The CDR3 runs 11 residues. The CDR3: CASSSYNEQFF. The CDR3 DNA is TGTGCCAGCAGCTCGTACAATGAGCAGTTCTTC.

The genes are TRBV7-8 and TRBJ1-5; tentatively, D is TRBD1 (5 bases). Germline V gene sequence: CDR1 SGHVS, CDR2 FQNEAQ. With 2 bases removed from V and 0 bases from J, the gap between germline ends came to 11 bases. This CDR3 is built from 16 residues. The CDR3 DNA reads TGTGCCAGCAGCTTAAGGGGCGGGAATAGCAATCAGCCCCAGCATTTT. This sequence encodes CASSLRGGNSNQPQHF. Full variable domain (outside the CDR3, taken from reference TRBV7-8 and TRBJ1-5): GAGVSQSPRYKVAKRGQDVALRCDPISGHVSLFWYQQALGQGPEFLTYFQNEAQLDKSGLPSDRFFAERPEGSVSTLKIQRTQQEDSAVYLCASSLRGGNSNQPQHFGDGTRLSIL.

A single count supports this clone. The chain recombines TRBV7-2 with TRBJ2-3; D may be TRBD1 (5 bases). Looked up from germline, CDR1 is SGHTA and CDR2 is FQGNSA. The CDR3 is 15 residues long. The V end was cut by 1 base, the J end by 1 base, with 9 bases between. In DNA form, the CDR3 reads TGTGCCAGCAGCTTAGAGACACAGGGCACAGATACGCAGTATTTT. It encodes CASSLETQGTDTQYF.

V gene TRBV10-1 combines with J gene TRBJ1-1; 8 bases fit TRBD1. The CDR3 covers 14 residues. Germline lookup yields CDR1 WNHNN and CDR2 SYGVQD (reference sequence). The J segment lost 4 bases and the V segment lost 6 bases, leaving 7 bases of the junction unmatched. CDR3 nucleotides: TGCGCCAGCAGCACAGGGGGGCCGATCACTGAAGCTTTCTTT. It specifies CASSTGGPITEAFF.

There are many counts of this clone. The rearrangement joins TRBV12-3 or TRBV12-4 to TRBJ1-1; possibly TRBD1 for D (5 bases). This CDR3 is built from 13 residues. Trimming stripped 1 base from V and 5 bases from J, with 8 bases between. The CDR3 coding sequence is TGTGCCAGCAGTTTAGAACAGGAAACTGAAGCTTTCTTT. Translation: CASSLEQETEAFF.

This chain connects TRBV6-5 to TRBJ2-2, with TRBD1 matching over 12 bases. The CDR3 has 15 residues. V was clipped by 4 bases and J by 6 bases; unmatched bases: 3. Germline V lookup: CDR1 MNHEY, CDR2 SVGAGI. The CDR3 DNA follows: TGTGCCAGCAGTTCGGGACAGGGGGCAGCCGGGGAGCTGTTTTTT. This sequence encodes CASSSGQGAAGELFF.

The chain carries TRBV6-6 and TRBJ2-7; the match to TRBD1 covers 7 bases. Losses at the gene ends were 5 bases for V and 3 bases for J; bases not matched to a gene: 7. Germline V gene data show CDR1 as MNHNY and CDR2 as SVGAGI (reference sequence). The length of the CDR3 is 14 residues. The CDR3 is CASSRPDRNYEQYF. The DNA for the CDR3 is TGTGCCAGCAGTCGCCCGGACAGGAACTACGAGCAGTACTTC.

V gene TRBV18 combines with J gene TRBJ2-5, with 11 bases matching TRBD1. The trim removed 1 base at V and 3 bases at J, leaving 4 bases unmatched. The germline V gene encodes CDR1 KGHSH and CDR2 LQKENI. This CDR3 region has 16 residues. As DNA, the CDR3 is TGTGCCAGCTCACCACTTGGGACAGGGGGAAAAGAGACCCAGTACTTC. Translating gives CASSPLGTGGKETQYF.

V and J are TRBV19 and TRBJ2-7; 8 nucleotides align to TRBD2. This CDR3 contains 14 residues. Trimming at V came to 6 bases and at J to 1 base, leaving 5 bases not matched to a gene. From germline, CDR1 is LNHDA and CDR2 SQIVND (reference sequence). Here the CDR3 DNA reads TGTGCCAGTAGACCGGGACTAGAGTCCTACGAGCAGTACTTC. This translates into CASRPGLESYEQYF.

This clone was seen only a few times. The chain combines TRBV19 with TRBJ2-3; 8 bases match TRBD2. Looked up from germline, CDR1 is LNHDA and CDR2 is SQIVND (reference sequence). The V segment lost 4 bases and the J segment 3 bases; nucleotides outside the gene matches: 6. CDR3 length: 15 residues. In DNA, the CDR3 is TGTGCCAGTAGTAGTCAGCGGGGGAAGACAGATACGCAGTATTTT. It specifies CASSSQRGKTDTQYF.

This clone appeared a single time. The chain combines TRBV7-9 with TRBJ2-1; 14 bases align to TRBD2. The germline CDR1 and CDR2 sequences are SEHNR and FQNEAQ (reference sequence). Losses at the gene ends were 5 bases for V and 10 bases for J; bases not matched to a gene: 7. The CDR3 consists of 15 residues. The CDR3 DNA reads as TGTGCCAGCAGCCCGAGACTAGCGGGGGGGCTCGAGCAGTTCTTC. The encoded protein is CASSPRLAGGLEQFF.

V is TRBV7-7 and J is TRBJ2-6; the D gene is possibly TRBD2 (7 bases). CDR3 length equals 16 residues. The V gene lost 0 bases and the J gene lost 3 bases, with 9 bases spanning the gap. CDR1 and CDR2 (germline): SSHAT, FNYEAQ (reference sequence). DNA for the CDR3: TGTGCCAGCAGCTTAGCCGGGGGGCTTGGGGCCAACGTCCTGACTTTC. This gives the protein CASSLAGGLGANVLTF.

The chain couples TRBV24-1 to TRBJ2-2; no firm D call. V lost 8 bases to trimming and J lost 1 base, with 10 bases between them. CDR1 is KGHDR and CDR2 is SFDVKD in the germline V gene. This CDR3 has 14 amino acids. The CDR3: CATKHQENTGELFF. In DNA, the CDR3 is TGTGCCACCAAACATCAGGAGAACACCGGGGAGCTGTTTTTT.

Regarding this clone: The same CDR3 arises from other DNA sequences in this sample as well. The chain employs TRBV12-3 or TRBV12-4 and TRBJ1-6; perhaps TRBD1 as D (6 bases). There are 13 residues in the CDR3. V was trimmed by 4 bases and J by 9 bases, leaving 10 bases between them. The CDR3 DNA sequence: TGTGCCAGCAGTTCAGGGGACATTTCACCCCTCCACTTT. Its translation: CASSSGDISPLHF.